Below are 22 T cell receptor beta chains sequenced from a single sample in a study of T and B cells in COVID-19 patients (dated by TCRdb to the early 2020s). Genomic DNA extracted from blood was used in amounts of 250-500 ng for amplification of TRB repertoires. Data came from an Illumina MiSeq. TRB rearrangements were amplified by multiplex PCR with BIOMED2 TRB-A/B primer pools. Clones were called with MiXCR by TCRdb after fastp trimmed the public reads at Q25, and only in-frame beta chains were retained. All rows with the same CDR3 protein become a single entry with the most common DNA and genes. Present in this sample are around 19,000 distinct CDR3 sequences, 35% to 40% of which were seen just once. The top ten hold more than 15% of the sample. The sample comprised blood. The receptors come from a human donor with active COVID-19.

The chain links TRBV5-1 to TRBJ1-4, with 7 positions matching TRBD1. The J segment lost 4 bases and the V segment lost 4 bases, leaving 4 bases of the junction unmatched. The germline CDR1 and CDR2 sequences are SGHRS and YFSETQ. CDR3 length: 14 residues. This CDR3 is CASSPGTVNEKLFF. The CDR3 nucleotides read TGCGCCAGCAGCCCCGGGACAGTTAATGAAAAACTGTTTTTT.

By share, this clonotype ranks as medium-sized. The chain links TRBV6-5 to TRBJ2-7; weak D call: TRBD2 (6 bases). The V end lost 6 bases, the J end lost 2 bases, and 11 bases lay between the germline ends. The CDR3 extends over 13 amino acids. Germline V gene lookup returns CDR1 MNHEY and CDR2 SVGAGI. The CDR3 bases are TGTGCCAGCAGGGTACCGGGGGCCTACGAGCAGTACTTC. This codes for CASRVPGAYEQYF.

CDR3 nucleotides: TGTGCCAGCAGTTACCGGGACAGGGGGGTAAATGAGCAGTTCTTC. Translation gives CASSYRDRGVNEQFF. The V gene is TRBV6-5, the J gene TRBJ2-1, with 11 bases that match TRBD1. The junction had 4 bases not matched to a gene; V was cut back by 2 bases and J by 7 bases. This CDR3 is built from 15 residues. In germline, CDR1 is MNHEY, CDR2 SVGAGI.

CDR3 nucleotides: TGCAGTGCTAGAGATCAGCGGGGACTATACGAGCAGTACTTC. Protein product: CSARDQRGLYEQYF. This chain connects TRBV20-1 to TRBJ2-7; 7 nucleotides match TRBD2. Germline CDR1 is DFQATT and CDR2 is SNEGSKA (reference sequence). The CDR3 sequence is 14 residues long. V dropped 0 bases and J dropped 4; count of bases not matched to a gene: 6.

V usage is TRBV27 and J usage is TRBJ2-3, with 11 bases lining up with TRBD2. The V gene's germline CDR1 is MNHEY and CDR2 SMNVEV (reference sequence). Trimming at V came to 4 bases and at J to 0 bases, leaving 6 bases not matched to a gene. The CDR3 extends over 17 amino acids. CDR3 residues: CASSSPGLAASTDTQYF. Written as DNA, the CDR3 is TGTGCCAGCAGTTCTCCGGGACTAGCGGCTAGCACAGATACGCAGTATTTT.

In nucleotides, the CDR3 is TGTGCCAGCAGTTTCGGAATCTTTGACGAGCAGTACGTC. It translates to CASSFGIFDEQYV. This rearrangement joins TRBV27 to TRBJ2-7; no reliable D call. The CDR3 is 13 residues long. Germline loops: CDR1 MNHEY, CDR2 SMNVEV (reference sequence). V was clipped by 3 bases and J by 5 bases, with 11 bases between them.

The chain recombines TRBV6-5 with TRBJ2-1; D is unresolved. CDR1 is MNHEY, CDR2 SVGAGI, per germline. The CDR3 covers 15 residues. The germline V and J ends were trimmed by 6 bases and 0 bases, with 12 bases remaining between them. The CDR3 nucleotides are TGTGCCAGCAGCCCCGAAGGGATCTCCTACAATGAGCAGTTCTTC. Translation gives CASSPEGISYNEQFF.

This clonotype is deemed medium-sized. The gene calls are TRBV19 and TRBJ1-5, with a possible D match to TRBD1 (6 bases). In germline, CDR1 is LNHDA, CDR2 SQIVND (reference sequence). This CDR3 comprises 12 residues. The V and J ends lost 3 bases and 9 bases respectively, with 9 bases between them. CDR3 protein: CASSMGGAPQHF. The CDR3 DNA follows: TGTGCCAGTAGTATGGGGGGCGCGCCCCAGCATTTT. Together with reference TRBV19 and TRBJ1-5, the CDR3 gives the full variable domain: DGGITQSPKYLFRKEGQNVTLSCEQNLNHDAMYWYRQDPGQGLRLIYYSQIVNDFQKGDIAEGYSVSREKKESFPLTVTSAQKNPTAFYLCASSMGGAPQHFGDGTRLSIL.

There are a few counts of this clonotype. The V call is TRBV6-2 or TRBV6-3, the J call TRBJ2-1, with 10 positions matching TRBD1. Looked up from germline, CDR1 is MNHEY and CDR2 is SVGEGT. The CDR3 covers 15 residues. Unmatched junction bases numbered 4, after V lost 6 bases and J lost 2 bases. DNA for the CDR3: TGTGCCAGCAGCCGGGACAGGGGACCCTACAATGAGCAGTTCTTC. As protein: CASSRDRGPYNEQFF.

This clonotype came up a few times. The chain recombines TRBV19 with TRBJ1-5; D is possibly TRBD1 (5 bases). CDR1 LNHDA and CDR2 SQIVND come from the germline V gene (reference sequence). V was shortened by 9 bases and J by 5 bases, with 23 bases between the two germline ends. This CDR3 has 16 residues. The CDR3: CASWGSGGEVDQPQHF. In nucleotides, the CDR3 is TGTGCCAGCTGGGGTTCGGGAGGGGAGGTCGATCAGCCCCAGCATTTT.

The V call is TRBV6-1, the J call TRBJ2-7, with TRBD1 matching 8 bases. Trimming cost V 7 bases and J 4 bases; bases outside gene matches: 12. Germline V lookup: CDR1 MNHNS, CDR2 SASEGT. CDR3 size: 15 residues. The CDR3 nucleotides are TGTGCCAGCAATCCCGTTGGACAGGGATCTTACGAGCAGTACGTC. Translating it yields CASNPVGQGSYEQYV.

This clonotype was counted a few times. The chain couples TRBV5-5 to TRBJ2-5; 10 bases map to TRBD2. This CDR3 contains 14 residues. The trim removed 3 bases at V and 3 bases at J, leaving 2 bases unmatched. Germline values: CDR1 SGHKS, CDR2 YYEKEE (reference sequence). The CDR3 coding sequence is TGTGCCAGCAGCTGGAGCGGGGGGGAAGAGACCCAGTACTTC. It yields the protein CASSWSGGEETQYF.

The chain recombines TRBV7-2 with TRBJ2-3, with 8 positions matching TRBD2. Per the germline V gene, CDR1 is SGHTA and CDR2 is FQGNSA. The ends lost 6 bases at V and 2 bases at J; junction bases unmatched: 4. This CDR3 is built from 14 residues. In DNA, the CDR3 is TGTGCCAGCAGTCCGGGACTAGACACAGATACGCAGTATTTT. Translation gives CASSPGLDTDTQYF.

The chain uses TRBV5-1 and TRBJ2-3; no reliable D call. Trimming pared 0 bases from V and 2 bases from J, leaving 4 bases between. This CDR3 has 13 amino acids. The germline V gene has CDR1 SGHRS and CDR2 YFSETQ. Here the CDR3 DNA reads TGCGCCAGCAGCTTGGCGCACACAGATACGCAGTATTTT. Translation: CASSLAHTDTQYF.

This clonotype was counted between two and nine times. V gene TRBV5-1 combines with J gene TRBJ2-5, with 7 bases matching TRBD1. Germline CDR1 reads SGHRS; CDR2 reads YFSETQ. The CDR3 contains 15 residues. V gave up 0 bases and J gave up 4 bases; unmatched junction bases: 6. The CDR3 here is CASSLEGAKGETQYF. As DNA, the CDR3 is TGCGCCAGCAGCTTGGAGGGGGCGAAAGGAGAGACCCAGTACTTC. Full variable domain (missing parts from reference TRBV5-1 and TRBJ2-5): KAGVTQTPRYLIKTRGQQVTLSCSPISGHRSVSWYQQTPGQGLQFLFEYFSETQRNKGNFPGRFSGRQFSNSRSEMNVSTLELGDSALYLCASSLEGAKGETQYFGPGTRLLVL.

V usage is TRBV7-2 and J usage is TRBJ2-7; D perhaps matches TRBD1 (6 bases). V lost 5 bases and J 0 bases, leaving 14 bases between the germline ends. The germline V gene encodes CDR1 SGHTA and CDR2 FQGNSA. This CDR3 region has 15 residues. This CDR3 reads CASSLTTGNSYEQYF. As DNA, the CDR3 is TGTGCCAGCAGCCTAACGACAGGAAACTCCTACGAGCAGTACTTC.

The chain joins TRBV12-3 or TRBV12-4 to TRBJ1-1; TRBD1 matches 8 bases. The length of the CDR3 is 13 residues. Trimming cost V 5 bases and J 7 bases; bases outside gene matches: 6. DNA for the CDR3: TGTGCCAGCAGTGCACGACAGGGGAATGAAGCTTTCTTT. Translation gives CASSARQGNEAFF.

This clonotype was counted between two and nine times. The chain links TRBV19 to TRBJ1-2, with 8 bases aligning to TRBD1. Unmatched junction bases numbered 15, after V lost 5 bases and J lost 4 bases. The CDR3 extends over 17 amino acids. The germline V gene encodes CDR1 LNHDA and CDR2 SQIVND (reference sequence). The CDR3 loop reads CASSPPGQETFLYGYTF. CDR3 DNA: TGTGCCAGTAGTCCGCCGGGACAGGAGACTTTCCTCTATGGCTACACCTTC.

Notes on this clonotype: A much larger clone differs from this one at a single base, so this may be a read error. The gene calls are TRBV12-3 or TRBV12-4 and TRBJ2-1, with a tentative D call TRBD2 (5 bases). The better agreement between TRBJ2-5 and the DNA end casts doubt on the J call. The CDR3 length is 14 residues. The CDR3 loop reads CASSFAEAPGTQYF. The CDR3 DNA reads TGTGCCAGCAGTTTTGCGGAGGCCCCGGGGACCCAGTACTTC.

This clonotype is medium-sized within its sample. CDR3 sequence (DNA): TGTGCCAGTTCCTCAGGGGCTCATGAGCAGTTCTTC. It specifies CASSSGAHEQFF. The chain is built from TRBV19 and TRBJ2-1; possible D gene TRBD1, 6 bases. The V gene's germline CDR1 is LNHDA and CDR2 SQIVND (reference sequence). This CDR3 has 12 residues. V was pared by 8 bases and J by 8 bases, with 13 bases between.

The chain recombines TRBV2 with TRBJ1-2; TRBD1 might be the D (6 bases). This CDR3 region has 14 residues. V lost 3 bases and J lost 4, with 12 bases in between. The germline V gene encodes CDR1 SNHLY and CDR2 FYNNEI. CDR3 amino acids: CASSDGKGVYGYTF. The DNA for the CDR3 is TGTGCCAGCAGTGACGGCAAGGGGGTCTATGGCTACACCTTC.

This clonotype counts as medium-sized. The chain links TRBV5-5 to TRBJ1-5; D may be TRBD1 (6 bases). V gave up 4 bases and J gave up 3 bases, with 8 bases separating them. This CDR3 has 13 residues. The V gene's germline CDR1 is SGHKS and CDR2 YYEKEE (reference sequence). In nucleotides, the CDR3 is TGTGCCAGCAGCGGGGACATCAATCAGCCCCAGCATTTT. Amino acid sequence: CASSGDINQPQHF. Using reference TRBV5-5 and TRBJ1-5 for the parts outside the CDR3, the full variable domain is DAGVTQSPTHLIKTRGQQVTLRCSPISGHKSVSWYQQVLGQGPQFIFQYYEKEERGRGNFPDRFSARQFPNYSSELNVNALLLGDSALYLCASSGDINQPQHFGDGTRLSIL.